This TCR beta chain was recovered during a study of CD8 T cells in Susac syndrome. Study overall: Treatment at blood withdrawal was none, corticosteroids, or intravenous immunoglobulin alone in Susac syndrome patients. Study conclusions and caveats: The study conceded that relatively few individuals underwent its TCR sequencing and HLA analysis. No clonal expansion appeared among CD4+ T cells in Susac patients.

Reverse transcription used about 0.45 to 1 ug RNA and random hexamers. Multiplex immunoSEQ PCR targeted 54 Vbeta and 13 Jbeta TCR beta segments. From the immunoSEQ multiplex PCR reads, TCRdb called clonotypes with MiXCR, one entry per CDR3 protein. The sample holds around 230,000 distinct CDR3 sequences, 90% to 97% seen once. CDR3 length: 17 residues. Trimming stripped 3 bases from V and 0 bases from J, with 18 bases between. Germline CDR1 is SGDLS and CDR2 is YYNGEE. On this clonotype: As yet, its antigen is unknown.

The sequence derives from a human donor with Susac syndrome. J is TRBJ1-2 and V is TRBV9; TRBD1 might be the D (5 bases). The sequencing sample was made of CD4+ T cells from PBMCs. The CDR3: CASSDIHTSTANYGYTF. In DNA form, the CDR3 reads TGTGCCAGCAGCGATATACACACTTCGACAGCTAACTATGGCTACACCTTC.